Following are 31 T cell receptor beta chains from one sample sequenced in a study of cytomegalovirus exposure and HLA in healthy donors. The study ran its PCR with 60 Vbeta and 13 Jbeta primers. Here immunoSEQ multiplex PCR was the method, and the copy in TCRdb shows in-frame clones only, minus some. This sample carries hundreds of thousands of clones, approximately 80% of them seen once, and the ten largest clones take under 0.85%. Sequencing used PBMCs. These receptors all come from a boy aged 2 to 9 in good health and CMV-seronegative.

The chain carries TRBV20-1 and TRBJ2-4; D gene unclear. The V end was cut by 5 bases, the J end by 3 bases, with 2 bases between. The germline gives CDR1 DFQATT, CDR2 SNEGSKA (reference sequence). This CDR3 has 10 amino acids. The CDR3 DNA follows: TGCAGTGCTCTCAAAAACATTCAGTACTTC. It translates to CSALKNIQYF.

To note about this clone: A junction boundary mismatches the germline segment, possibly from a read error. The chain carries TRBV2 and TRBJ1-5, with D possibly matching TRBD1 (6 bases). From germline, CDR1 is SNHLY and CDR2 FYNNEI. The CDR3 sequence is 14 residues long. As DNA, the CDR3 is TGTGCCGGCAGTGGGACACTTAGCAATCAGCCCCAGCATTTT. Its translation: CAGSGTLSNQPQHF.

This rearrangement joins TRBV19 to TRBJ1-1, with D unresolved. Trimming stripped 5 bases from V and 7 bases from J, with 8 bases between. The CDR3 loop spans 11 amino acids. CDR1 and CDR2 (germline): LNHDA, SQIVND (reference sequence). CDR3 sequence (DNA): TGTGCCAGTAGTTACGGAGTTGAAGCTTTCTTT. Translating gives CASSYGVEAFF.

This sequence joins TRBV2 and TRBJ2-2, with D maybe TRBD2 (5 bases). CDR1 and CDR2 (germline): SNHLY, FYNNEI. The CDR3 length is 12 residues. The V and J ends lost 4 bases and 6 bases respectively, with 6 bases between them. In nucleotides, the CDR3 is TGTGCCAGCAGTGTGCGGGCCGGGGAGCTGTTTTTT. Translated, it gives CASSVRAGELFF.

The chain recombines TRBV5-4 with TRBJ2-7; possible D gene TRBD2, 5 bases. Trimming removed 3 bases from V and 5 bases from J, with 15 bases in between. Looked up from germline, CDR1 is SGHNT and CDR2 is YYREEE (reference sequence). There are 14 residues in the CDR3. The CDR3 here is CASSSPLRAHEQYF. CDR3 nucleotides: TGTGCCAGCAGCTCCCCTCTGAGGGCCCACGAGCAGTACTTC.

This sequence joins TRBV4-1 and TRBJ1-5, with D maybe TRBD1 (5 bases). Germline CDR1 reads MGHRA; CDR2 reads YSYEKL. V was shortened by 2 bases and J by 2 bases, with 13 bases between the two germline ends. The CDR3 consists of 16 residues. CDR3: CASSQISGSGNQPQHF. The CDR3, as DNA: TGCGCCAGCAGCCAAATCTCAGGGTCTGGCAATCAGCCCCAGCATTTT.

CDR3 in DNA: TGTGCCAGCTATCTGGGGGGGAACACTGAAGCTTTCTTT. It codes for CASYLGGNTEAFF. The rearrangement joins TRBV7-2 to TRBJ1-1; D may be TRBD1 (5 bases). The length of the CDR3 is 13 residues. The germline V and J ends were trimmed by 8 bases and 1 base, with 11 bases remaining between them. Germline V lookup: CDR1 SGHTA, CDR2 FQGNSA.

This clone showed up just a few times. This chain connects TRBV29-1 to TRBJ2-3; TRBD2 agrees at 8 bases. Looked up from germline, CDR1 is SQVTM and CDR2 is ANQGSEA. With 5 bases clipped from V and 8 bases from J, the junction kept 6 bases outside the gene matches. The CDR3 length is 12 residues. The CDR3 spells CSVYPTSGTQYF. DNA for the CDR3: TGCAGCGTTTACCCCACTAGCGGTACGCAGTATTTT.

The sample holds one count of this clone. The CDR3 sequence: CASGLGAGGAAFF. The CDR3 DNA sequence: TGTGCTAGTGGTTTGGGAGCGGGGGGCGCAGCTTTCTTT. The chain employs TRBV12-5 and TRBJ1-1; tentatively, D is TRBD1 (6 bases). The CDR3 loop spans 13 amino acids. Trimming cost V 1 base and J 10 bases, with 13 bases left between them. CDR1 is LGHNT, CDR2 FRNRAP, per germline.

The chain is built from TRBV6-4 and TRBJ2-1; TRBD2 aligns across 10 bases. Looked up from germline, CDR1 is MRHNA and CDR2 is SNTAGT. The V and J ends lost 3 bases and 8 bases, in that order; junction bases with no gene match: 7. This CDR3 has 15 residues. In nucleotides, the CDR3 is TGTGCCAGCAGTGATCGTCTAGCGGGAGTGTATGAGCAGTTCTTC. Translation gives CASSDRLAGVYEQFF.

This chain links TRBV6-1 with TRBJ2-7; 8 bases are a match to TRBD1. Germline V CDR1 and CDR2: MNHNS, SASEGT. This CDR3 comprises 12 residues. V gave up 5 bases and J gave up 5 bases; unmatched junction bases: 2. The CDR3 loop reads CASSKQGDEQYF. DNA of the CDR3: TGTGCCAGCAGTAAACAGGGGGACGAGCAGTACTTC.

The chain recombines TRBV27 with TRBJ1-2, with D hard to call. The CDR3 covers 13 residues. V dropped 2 bases and J dropped 4 bases, with 8 bases sitting between them. Germline CDR1 is MNHEY and CDR2 is SMNVEV (reference sequence). CDR3 amino acids: CASSLTAVYGYTF. The CDR3 DNA reads as TGTGCCAGCAGTTTAACCGCAGTCTATGGCTACACCTTC.

The chain links TRBV27 to TRBJ2-1; the D gene is possibly TRBD2 (7 bases). Trimming shortened V by 3 bases and J by 8 bases, and 17 bases separated the two germline ends. The CDR3 has 15 amino acids. The germline gives CDR1 MNHEY, CDR2 SMNVEV (reference sequence). CDR3 amino acids: CASSFAGGPPYEQFF. CDR3 in DNA: TGTGCCAGCAGTTTCGCCGGGGGGCCCCCCTATGAGCAGTTCTTC.

This chain connects TRBV7-9 to TRBJ2-1, with D possibly being TRBD2 (7 bases). The CDR3 runs 15 residues. In germline, CDR1 is SEHNR, CDR2 FQNEAQ (reference sequence). V dropped 1 base and J dropped 9 bases, with 16 bases sitting between them. The CDR3: CASSLVGGLVGEQFF. DNA of the CDR3: TGTGCCAGCAGCTTAGTCGGGGGGCTGGTCGGTGAGCAGTTCTTC.

This chain uses TRBV11-2 with TRBJ2-7, with D possibly matching TRBD1 (6 bases). V lost 2 bases to trimming and J lost 2 bases, with 7 bases between them. In germline, CDR1 is SGHAT, CDR2 FQNNGV. The CDR3 covers 13 residues. CDR3 coding DNA: TGTGCCAGCAGCTTACACAGGGCCTACGAGCAGTACTTC. Its protein product is CASSLHRAYEQYF. Supplemented by reference TRBV11-2 and TRBJ2-7, the full variable domain reads EAGVAQSPRYKIIEKRQSVAFWCNPISGHATLYWYQQILGQGPKLLIQFQNNGVVDDSQLPKDRFSAERLKGVDSTLKIQPAKLEDSAVYLCASSLHRAYEQYFGPGTRLTVT.

This chain uses TRBV13 with TRBJ2-3; 8 bases fit TRBD2. J gave up 2 bases and V 1 base, and 5 bases lay outside the gene matches. The CDR3 is 16 amino acids. Germline values: CDR1 PRHDT, CDR2 FYEKMQ (reference sequence). CDR3 sequence: CASSLDGGGFTDTQYF. CDR3 DNA: TGTGCCAGCAGCTTAGACGGCGGGGGGTTCACAGATACGCAGTATTTT.

The V call is TRBV12-5, the J call TRBJ2-1; D is perhaps TRBD1 (5 bases). CDR3 length: 16 residues. V was shortened by 0 bases and J by 7 bases, with 16 bases between the two germline ends. Germline V gene data show CDR1 as LGHNT and CDR2 as FRNRAP. The CDR3 sequence is CASGLVLGREGNEQFF. The CDR3 nucleotides read TGTGCTAGTGGTTTGGTACTCGGCAGGGAAGGAAATGAGCAGTTCTTC.

The rearrangement uses TRBV30 and TRBJ2-5; 9 positions agree with TRBD2. Germline V gene sequence: CDR1 GTSNPN, CDR2 SVGIG (reference sequence). V lost 8 bases and J lost 0; bases outside the gene matches: 10. This CDR3 is built from 15 residues. CDR3 sequence reads: CAATVAGVHQETQYF. The CDR3 DNA is TGTGCCGCAACAGTAGCGGGGGTCCACCAAGAGACCCAGTACTTC.

The rearrangement joins TRBV12-5 to TRBJ2-1; a possible D gene is TRBD2 (7 bases). CDR3 length equals 13 residues. Germline CDR1 LGHNT, CDR2 FRNRAP. Trimming removed 6 bases from V and 4 bases from J, with 10 bases in between. CDR3 bases: TGTGCTAGTGGCCGGGGGGCGTACAATGAGCAGTTCTTC. Translation gives CASGRGAYNEQFF.

V is TRBV6-6 and J is TRBJ2-2; perhaps TRBD2 as D (6 bases). V shed 7 bases and J shed 2 bases, with 11 bases lying between them. From germline, CDR1 is MNHNY and CDR2 SVGAGI (reference sequence). The length of the CDR3 is 14 residues. The CDR3 region is CASIAGLNTGELFF. The CDR3 nucleotides read TGTGCCAGCATCGCGGGATTAAACACCGGGGAGCTGTTTTTT.

The V gene is TRBV23-1, the J gene TRBJ2-3; 7 bases are a match to TRBD2. TRBV23-1 carries the ORF label, with uncertain function. The CDR3 is 17 residues long. The trim removed 6 bases at V and 4 bases at J, leaving 16 bases unmatched. The CDR3 region has the DNA TGCGCCAGCAGGCTCCCGGGGGGAGGGAGGTGCGCAGATACGCAGTATTTT. This codes for CASRLPGGGRCADTQYF.

The chain uses TRBV5-5 and TRBJ1-5, with D possibly being TRBD1 (6 bases). The CDR3 sequence is 14 residues long. The germline V and J ends were trimmed by 0 bases and 4 bases, with 8 bases remaining between them. Germline CDR1 reads SGHKS; CDR2 reads YYEKEE (reference sequence). The CDR3 region is CASSLGDTNQPQHF. Written as DNA, the CDR3 is TGTGCCAGCAGCTTGGGGGACACAAATCAGCCCCAGCATTTT.

The V gene is TRBV19, the J gene TRBJ2-7; TRBD1 matches 10 bases. Germline CDR1 reads LNHDA; CDR2 reads SQIVND (reference sequence). V trimming: 3 bases; J trimming: 2 bases; junction bases outside the gene matches: 4. The CDR3 is 15 residues long. CDR3 coding DNA: TGTGCCAGTAGTATTCGCGGGACAGGGGCCTACGAGCAGTACTTC. Protein: CASSIRGTGAYEQYF.

V is TRBV10-3 and J is TRBJ1-5; TRBD1 matches at 9 bases. The CDR3 is 17 residues long. V lost 3 bases to trimming and J lost 4 bases; unmatched junction nucleotides: 10. CDR1 is ENHRY and CDR2 is SYGVKD in the germline V gene. For the CDR3, the DNA is TGTGCCATCAGTGATTACTTGGGGACAGGGTCTAATCAGCCCCAGCATTTT. Encoded protein: CAISDYLGTGSNQPQHF.

J is TRBJ1-4 and V is TRBV15, with TRBD1 as a possible D gene (6 bases). The V end lost 8 bases, the J end lost 3 bases, and 10 bases lay between the germline ends. The CDR3 contains 13 residues. Germline V lookup: CDR1 LNHNV, CDR2 YYDKDF (reference sequence). Here the CDR3 reads CATLDSSNEKLFF. In nucleotides, the CDR3 is TGTGCCACCCTGGACAGTTCTAATGAAAAACTGTTTTTT.

This clone was seen a handful of times. This sequence joins TRBV5-1 and TRBJ1-2; 8 nucleotides line up with TRBD1. The CDR3 has 14 residues. V shed 5 bases, J shed 6 bases, and the junction held 9 bases outside the gene matches. Germline lookup yields CDR1 SGHRS and CDR2 YFSETQ. The CDR3 spells CASSFSDRADGYTF. The CDR3 bases are TGCGCCAGCAGTTTCTCGGACAGGGCCGATGGCTACACCTTC.

The genes are TRBV7-2 and TRBJ2-7, with D possibly TRBD1 on 5 matching bases. V gave up 3 bases and J gave up 2 bases, with 14 bases separating them. Germline lookup yields CDR1 SGHTA and CDR2 FQGNSA. CDR3 length equals 15 residues. The CDR3 DNA reads TGTGCCAGCAGCTTTTCGGCGACAGCGACCTACGAGCAGTACTTC. Its translation: CASSFSATATYEQYF.

The J gene is TRBJ2-5, the V gene TRBV6-6; 7 positions match TRBD1. The J call could be wrong; TRBJ2-7 is a better fit for the DNA end. The germline V gene has CDR1 MNHNY and CDR2 SVGAGI (reference sequence). CDR3 length: 15 amino acids. The CDR3 region is CASSYSLGQPYEQYF. DNA of the CDR3: TGTGCCAGCAGTTACTCTCTGGGACAGCCCTACGAGCAGTACTTC.

The rearrangement uses TRBV7-9 and TRBJ2-1; 7 bases match TRBD2. With 1 base clipped from V and 4 bases from J, the junction kept 4 bases outside the gene matches. CDR1 and CDR2 (germline): SEHNR, FQNEAQ (reference sequence). The CDR3 has 15 amino acids. The CDR3 bases are TGTGCCAGCAGCTTAGTTCTAGCGGCATACAATGAGCAGTTCTTC. Its protein product is CASSLVLAAYNEQFF.

The CDR3 coding sequence is TGTGCCAGTAGTCCGGCAGGGGGGCGGCTTGATACTGAAGCTTTCTTT. Translated: CASSPAGGRLDTEAFF. The chain links TRBV19 to TRBJ1-1, with TRBD1 matching over 7 bases. This CDR3 is 16 amino acids long. V lost 5 bases to trimming and J lost 5 bases; unmatched junction nucleotides: 14. From germline, CDR1 is LNHDA and CDR2 SQIVND (reference sequence).

This chain uses TRBV14 with TRBJ2-5; 13 nucleotides line up with TRBD2. Gene TRBJ2-7 matches the end of the DNA better, so the J call may be wrong. Germline V gene lookup returns CDR1 SGHDN and CDR2 FVKESK. This CDR3 is 15 amino acids long. The CDR3 region has the DNA TGTGCCAGCAGCCGGACTAGCGGGAGATCCTACGAGCAGTACTTC. It codes for CASSRTSGRSYEQYF.